The rows below give T cell receptor beta chains drawn from one sample of a study of blood T cell repertoires in COVID-19. Sequenced by immunoSEQ multiplex PCR; TCRdb stores in-frame clones only, minus some. Here the sample spans about 70,000 clones, roughly 88% being singletons. The sample was peripheral blood. These receptors were obtained from a human donor in a cohort sampled during active COVID-19. CDR3s include the opening cysteine and the closing phenylalanine or tryptophan. Fields, in order: V gene, D gene, clone size, J gene, CDR3 protein, CDR3 DNA. A D gene is named only where the DNA matches it firmly. Size tells how often a clone was seen (once, few, many) or the class of an expanded clone, and some rows leave it out.

>TRBV30|.|.|TRBJ2-7
CAWSVLPHGSLYEQYF
TGTGCCTGGAGTGTACTCCCCCACGGGAGTTTGTACGAGCAGTACTTC
>TRBV27|.|once|TRBJ2-7
CATGRKGYYEQYF
TGTGCCACAGGGAGGAAAGGGTATTACGAGCAGTACTTC
>TRBV27|.|.|TRBJ1-1
CASSLLVQGTEAFF
TGTGCCAGCAGTTTACTCGTGCAGGGCACTGAAGCTTTCTTT
>TRBV28|TRBD1|.|TRBJ1-6
CASSLFNRRQGSRISPLHF
TGTGCCAGCAGTTTATTTAATCGTCGACAGGGTAGTAGGATTTCACCCCTCCACTTT
>TRBV25-1|.|.|TRBJ2-3
CASRYTDTQYF
TGTGCCAGCAGATACACAGATACGCAGTATTTT
>TRBV6-1|.|.|TRBJ2-5
CASSEWDGASQETQYF
TGTGCCAGCAGTGAGTGGGATGGGGCAAGCCAAGAGACCCAGTACTTC
>TRBV24-1|TRBD1|.|TRBJ2-3
CAASGTGADTQYF
TGTGCCGCCTCCGGGACAGGGGCAGATACGCAGTATTTT
>TRBV25-1|.|.|TRBJ1-2
CASSELGQTAHPNYGYTF
TGTGCCAGCAGTGAATTGGGGCAGACTGCTCACCCTAACTATGGCTACACCTTC
>TRBV5-6|.|.|TRBJ2-7
CASSLDRLPYEQYF
TGTGCCAGCAGTCTTGACAGATTACCCTACGAGCAGTACTTC
>TRBV6-4|TRBD1|.|TRBJ1-1
CASRTGENTEAFF
TGTGCCAGCCGGACAGGGGAGAACACTGAAGCTTTCTTT
>TRBV7-9|TRBD1|.|TRBJ1-1
CASSLFPEGQGLGAFF
TGTGCCAGCAGCTTATTCCCGGAGGGACAGGGGTTGGGAGCTTTCTTT
>TRBV5-1|.|once|TRBJ1-4
CASSQEGSNEKLFF
TGCGCCAGCAGCCAAGAGGGCAGTAATGAAAAACTGTTTTTT
>TRBV28|.|once|TRBJ2-7
CASSRPSYEQYF
TGTGCCAGCAGTCGTCCCTCCTACGAGCAGTACTTC
>TRBV5-1|TRBD2|.|TRBJ2-1
CASSSSGRQDNEQFF
TGCGCCAGCAGCTCGAGCGGGAGGCAAGACAATGAGCAGTTCTTC
>TRBV5-4|TRBD1|.|TRBJ2-5
CASAQQGAGETQYF
TGTGCCAGCGCGCAGCAGGGGGCTGGGGAGACCCAGTACTTC
>TRBV28|TRBD1|.|TRBJ1-3
CASSPARGYLSGNTIYF
TGTGCCAGCAGTCCGGCCAGGGGGTACCTCTCTGGAAACACCATATATTTT
>TRBV29-1|.|.|TRBJ1-1
CSVVQVLNTEAFF
TGCAGCGTTGTCCAGGTGTTGAACACTGAAGCTTTCTTT
>TRBV2|TRBD1|.|TRBJ1-1
CASSGQGNTEAFF
TGTGCCAGCAGTGGACAGGGGAACACTGAAGCTTTCTTT
>TRBV27|TRBD1|.|TRBJ1-3
CASSTVTGAGNTIYF
TGTGCCAGCAGCACGGTGACAGGGGCAGGAAACACCATATATTTT
>TRBV7-9|.|.|TRBJ1-2
CASSPRLAGESYGYTF
TGTGCCAGCAGTCCTAGGTTGGCAGGGGAGTCGTATGGCTACACCTTC
>TRBV5-6|.|.|TRBJ2-1
CASSFGGVDEQFF
TGTGCCAGCAGCTTCGGAGGAGTCGATGAGCAGTTCTTC
>TRBV19|TRBD1|.|TRBJ1-2
CASRPGQIMVNYGYTF
TGTGCCAGTAGACCGGGACAGATTATGGTAAACTATGGCTACACCTTC
>TRBV30|TRBD2|.|TRBJ2-7
CAWESSGGYRQYF
TGTGCCTGGGAATCTAGCGGGGGGTATCGGCAGTACTTC
>TRBV9|.|.|TRBJ2-1
CASSVTGTALYNEQFF
TGTGCCAGCAGCGTAACAGGGACCGCCCTGTACAATGAGCAGTTCTTC
>TRBV28|TRBD2|.|TRBJ2-2
CASSSPAGEDSGELFF
TGTGCCAGCAGTTCCCCAGCGGGGGAAGACTCCGGGGAGCTGTTTTTT
>TRBV7-3|TRBD1|.|TRBJ2-3
CASSLGQGRTDTQYF
TGTGCCAGCAGCTTGGGACAGGGTCGAACAGATACGCAGTATTTT
>TRBV28|TRBD1|.|TRBJ1-5
CASTARDRGSQPQHF
TGTGCCAGCACCGCGAGGGACAGGGGATCTCAGCCCCAGCATTTT
>TRBV21-1|.|.|TRBJ1-1
CASSTGQFPNTEAFF
TGTGCCAGCAGCACGGGACAGTTCCCGAACACTGAAGCTTTCTTT
>TRBV19|.|.|TRBJ1-4
CASVGLGPEKLFF
TGTGCCAGCGTGGGACTGGGGCCCGAAAAACTGTTTTTT
>TRBV3-1/TRBV3-2|.|.|TRBJ1-1
CASSQDPYTEAFF
TGTGCCAGCAGCCAAGATCCGTACACTGAAGCTTTCTTT
>TRBV7-9|TRBD1|.|TRBJ1-1
CASSSRQGRNTEAFF
TGTGCCAGCAGCTCCAGACAGGGGCGGAACACTGAAGCTTTCTTT
>TRBV5-8|.|.|TRBJ1-2
CASSLRGSYGYTF
TGTGCCAGCAGCTTACGAGGGAGCTATGGCTACACCTTC
>TRBV6-6|.|few|TRBJ1-1
CASRPQEGVPNTEAFF
TGTGCCAGCAGACCGCAGGAGGGAGTACCAAACACTGAAGCTTTCTTT
>TRBV6-5|.|.|TRBJ1-2
CASSYQTGVDVGGYTF
TGTGCCAGCAGTTACCAGACGGGGGTCGATGTCGGTGGCTACACCTTC
>TRBV19|TRBD1|few|TRBJ2-7
CASSPGQGRGEQYF
TGTGCCAGTAGTCCGGGACAGGGACGGGGCGAGCAGTACTTC
>TRBV7-8|TRBD2|once|TRBJ2-7
CASSPLMSGRLYEQYF
TGTGCCAGCAGCCCGCTGATGAGCGGGAGGCTCTACGAGCAGTACTTC
>TRBV21-1|.|.|TRBJ1-1
CASSKDEPLNTEAFF
TGTGCCAGCAGCAAAGATGAGCCCCTGAACACTGAAGCTTTCTTT
>TRBV11-2|TRBD1|.|TRBJ1-5
CASSYVRQGGQPQHF
TGTGCCAGCAGCTACGTCCGACAGGGAGGTCAGCCCCAGCATTTT
>TRBV7-2|.|.|TRBJ2-3
CASNDRMSRTDTQYF
TGTGCCAGCAACGACAGAATGAGTCGGACAGATACGCAGTATTTT
>TRBV19|.|.|TRBJ1-3
CASSIGNSPGNTIYF
TGTGCCAGTAGTATCGGTAACAGTCCCGGAAACACCATATATTTT
>TRBV10-3|.|.|TRBJ2-7
CAISESGESAEQYF
TGTGCCATCAGTGAGTCAGGGGAATCTGCCGAGCAGTACTTC
>TRBV5-1|.|.|TRBJ2-5
CASSLAQFRQETQYF
TGCGCCAGCAGCTTGGCACAGTTTCGACAAGAGACCCAGTACTTC
>TRBV5-4|TRBD2|once|TRBJ2-7
CASRLGLVGEQYF
TGTGCCAGCAGGTTAGGACTAGTTGGCGAGCAGTACTTC
>TRBV6-5|TRBD1|.|TRBJ1-1
CASSPGTGNTEAFF
TGTGCCAGCAGTCCTGGGACAGGGAACACTGAAGCTTTCTTT
>TRBV30|TRBD1|.|TRBJ1-5
CASGQSNQPQHF
TGTGCCTCGGGACAGAGCAATCAGCCCCAGCATTTT
>TRBV30|.|.|TRBJ2-3
CAWRASTDTQYF
TGTGCCTGGAGGGCTAGCACAGATACGCAGTATTTT